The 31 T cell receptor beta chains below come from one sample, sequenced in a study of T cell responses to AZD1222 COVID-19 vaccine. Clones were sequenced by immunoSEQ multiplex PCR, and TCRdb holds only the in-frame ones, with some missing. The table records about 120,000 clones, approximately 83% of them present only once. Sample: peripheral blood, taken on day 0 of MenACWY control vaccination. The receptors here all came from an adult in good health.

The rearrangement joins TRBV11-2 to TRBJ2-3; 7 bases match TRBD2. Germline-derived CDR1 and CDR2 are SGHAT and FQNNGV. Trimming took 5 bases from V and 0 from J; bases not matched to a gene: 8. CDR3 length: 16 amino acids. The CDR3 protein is CASSLGLAVSTDTQYF. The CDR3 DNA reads TGTGCCAGCAGCCTCGGGCTAGCGGTTAGCACAGATACGCAGTATTTT. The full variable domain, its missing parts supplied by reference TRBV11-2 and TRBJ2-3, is EAGVAQSPRYKIIEKRQSVAFWCNPISGHATLYWYQQILGQGPKLLIQFQNNGVVDDSQLPKDRFSAERLKGVDSTLKIQPAKLEDSAVYLCASSLGLAVSTDTQYFGPGTRLTVL.

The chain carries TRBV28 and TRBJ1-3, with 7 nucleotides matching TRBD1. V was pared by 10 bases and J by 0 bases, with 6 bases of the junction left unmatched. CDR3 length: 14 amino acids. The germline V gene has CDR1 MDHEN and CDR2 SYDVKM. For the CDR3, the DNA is TGTGCCACCGAGGACAGGAGCTCTGGAAACACCATATATTTT. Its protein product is CATEDRSSGNTIYF.

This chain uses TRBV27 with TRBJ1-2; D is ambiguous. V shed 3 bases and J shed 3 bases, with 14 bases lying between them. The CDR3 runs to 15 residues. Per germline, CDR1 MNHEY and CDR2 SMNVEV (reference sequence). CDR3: CASSFPQELHYGYTF. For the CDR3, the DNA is TGTGCCAGCAGTTTCCCCCAGGAATTACACTATGGCTACACCTTC.

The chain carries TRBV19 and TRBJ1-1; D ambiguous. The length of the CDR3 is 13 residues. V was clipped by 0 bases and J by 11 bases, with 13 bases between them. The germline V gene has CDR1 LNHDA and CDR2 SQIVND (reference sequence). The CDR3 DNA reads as TGTGCCAGTAGTATAGATCGCGAGGGCGTCGCTTTCTTT. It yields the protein CASSIDREGVAFF.

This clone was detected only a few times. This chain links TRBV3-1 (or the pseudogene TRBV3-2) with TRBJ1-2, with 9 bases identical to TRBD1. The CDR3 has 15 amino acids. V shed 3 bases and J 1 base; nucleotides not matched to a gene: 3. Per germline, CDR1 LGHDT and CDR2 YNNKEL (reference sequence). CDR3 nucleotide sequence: TGTGCCAGCAGCCAGGCGGGACAGGGTAACTATGGCTACACCTTC. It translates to CASSQAGQGNYGYTF.

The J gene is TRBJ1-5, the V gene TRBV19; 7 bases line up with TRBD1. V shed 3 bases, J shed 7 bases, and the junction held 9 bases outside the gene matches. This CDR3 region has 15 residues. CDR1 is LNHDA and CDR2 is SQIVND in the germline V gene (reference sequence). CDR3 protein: CASSINAGGGQPQHF. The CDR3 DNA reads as TGTGCCAGTAGTATTAATGCAGGGGGGGGGCAGCCCCAGCATTTT.

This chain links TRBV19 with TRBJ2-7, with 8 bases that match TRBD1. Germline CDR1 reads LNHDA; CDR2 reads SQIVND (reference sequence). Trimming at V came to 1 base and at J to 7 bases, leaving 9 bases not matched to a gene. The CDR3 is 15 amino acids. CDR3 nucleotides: TGTGCCAGTAGTATAGGGACAGGGCCCTTGGGGGAGCAGTACTTC. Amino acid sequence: CASSIGTGPLGEQYF.

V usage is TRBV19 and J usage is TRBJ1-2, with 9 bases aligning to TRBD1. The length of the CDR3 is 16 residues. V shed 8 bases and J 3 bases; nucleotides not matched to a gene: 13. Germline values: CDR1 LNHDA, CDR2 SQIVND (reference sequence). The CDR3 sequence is CASWLDRGDGDYGYTF. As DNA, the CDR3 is TGTGCCAGTTGGTTGGACAGGGGCGACGGGGACTATGGCTACACCTTC.

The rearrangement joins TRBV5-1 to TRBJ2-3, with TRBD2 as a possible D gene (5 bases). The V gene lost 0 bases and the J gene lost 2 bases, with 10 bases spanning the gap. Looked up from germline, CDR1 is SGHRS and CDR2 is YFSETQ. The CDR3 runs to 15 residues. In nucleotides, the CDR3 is TGCGCCAGCAGCTTGGTGACCGGGATCACAGATACGCAGTATTTT. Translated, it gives CASSLVTGITDTQYF.

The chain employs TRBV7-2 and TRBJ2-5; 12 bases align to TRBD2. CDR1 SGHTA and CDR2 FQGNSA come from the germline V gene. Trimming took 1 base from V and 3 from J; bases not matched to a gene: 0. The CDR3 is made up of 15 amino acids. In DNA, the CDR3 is TGTGCCAGCAGCTTAGGACTAGCGGGGGAAGAGACCCAGTACTTC. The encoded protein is CASSLGLAGEETQYF.

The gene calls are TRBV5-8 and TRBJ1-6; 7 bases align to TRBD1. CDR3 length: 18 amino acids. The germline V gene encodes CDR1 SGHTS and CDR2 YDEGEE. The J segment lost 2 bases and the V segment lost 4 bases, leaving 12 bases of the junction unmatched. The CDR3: CASSRDSARVAYNSPLHF. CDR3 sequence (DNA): TGTGCCAGCAGCAGGGACAGCGCCCGGGTAGCCTATAATTCACCCCTCCACTTT.

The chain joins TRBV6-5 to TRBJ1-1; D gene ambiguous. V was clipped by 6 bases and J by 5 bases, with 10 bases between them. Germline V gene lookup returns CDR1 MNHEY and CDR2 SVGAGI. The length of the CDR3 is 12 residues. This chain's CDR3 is CASRRRETEAFF. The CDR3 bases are TGTGCCAGCAGGAGGAGGGAGACTGAAGCTTTCTTT.

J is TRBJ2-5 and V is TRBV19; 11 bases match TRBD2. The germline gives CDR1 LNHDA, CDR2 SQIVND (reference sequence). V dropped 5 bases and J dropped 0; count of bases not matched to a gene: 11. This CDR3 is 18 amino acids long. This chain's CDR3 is CASSLRLAGLSYQETQYF. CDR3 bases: TGTGCCAGTAGTCTTCGACTAGCGGGGCTATCGTACCAAGAGACCCAGTACTTC.

This chain's CDR3 is CASSGGTGNNSPLHF. CDR3 DNA: TGTGCCAGCAGCGGCGGGACAGGGAATAATTCACCCCTCCACTTT. The V gene is TRBV9, the J gene TRBJ1-6; 9 nucleotides align to TRBD1. The CDR3 length is 15 residues. CDR1 and CDR2 (germline): SGDLS, YYNGEE. The V and J ends lost 3 bases and 5 bases, in that order; junction bases with no gene match: 3.

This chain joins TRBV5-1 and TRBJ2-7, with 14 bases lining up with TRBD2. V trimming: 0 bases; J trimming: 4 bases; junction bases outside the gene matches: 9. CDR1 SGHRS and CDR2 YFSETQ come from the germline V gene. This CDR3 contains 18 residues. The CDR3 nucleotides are TGCGCCAGCAGCTTGGAGACTAGCGGGGGGGCAATTTCTTACGAGCAGTACTTC. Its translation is CASSLETSGGAISYEQYF. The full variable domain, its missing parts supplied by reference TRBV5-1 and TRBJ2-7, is KAGVTQTPRYLIKTRGQQVTLSCSPISGHRSVSWYQQTPGQGLQFLFEYFSETQRNKGNFPGRFSGRQFSNSRSEMNVSTLELGDSALYLCASSLETSGGAISYEQYFGPGTRLTVT.

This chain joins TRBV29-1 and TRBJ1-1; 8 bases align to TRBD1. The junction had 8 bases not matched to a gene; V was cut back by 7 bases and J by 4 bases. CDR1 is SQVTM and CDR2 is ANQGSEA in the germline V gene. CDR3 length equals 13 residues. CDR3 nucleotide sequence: TGCAGCGGCACAGGGGGATGGGTCACTGAAGCTTTCTTT. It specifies CSGTGGWVTEAFF.

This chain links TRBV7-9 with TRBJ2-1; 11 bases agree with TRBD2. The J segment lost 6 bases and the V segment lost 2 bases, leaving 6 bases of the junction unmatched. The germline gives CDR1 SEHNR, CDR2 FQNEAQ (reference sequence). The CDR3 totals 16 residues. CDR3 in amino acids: CASSLLSSGGPNEQFF. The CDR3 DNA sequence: TGTGCCAGCAGCTTATTGTCTAGCGGGGGGCCCAATGAGCAGTTCTTC.

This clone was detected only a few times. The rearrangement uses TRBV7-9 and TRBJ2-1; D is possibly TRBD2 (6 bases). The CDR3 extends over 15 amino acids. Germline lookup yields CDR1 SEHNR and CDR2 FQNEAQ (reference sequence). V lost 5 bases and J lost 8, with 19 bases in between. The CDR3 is CASSTPRGAPHEQFF. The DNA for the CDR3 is TGTGCCAGCAGCACCCCCCGCGGGGCGCCTCATGAGCAGTTCTTC. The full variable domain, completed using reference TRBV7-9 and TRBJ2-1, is DTGVSQNPRHKITKRGQNVTFRCDPISEHNRLYWYRQTLGQGPEFLTYFQNEAQLEKSRLLSDRFSAERPKGSFSTLEIQRTEQGDSAMYLCASSTPRGAPHEQFFGPGTRLTVL.

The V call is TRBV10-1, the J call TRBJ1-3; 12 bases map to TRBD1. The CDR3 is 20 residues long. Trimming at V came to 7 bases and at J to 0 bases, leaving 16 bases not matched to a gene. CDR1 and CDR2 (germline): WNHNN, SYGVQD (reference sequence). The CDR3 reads CASKGPWGQGAKFSGNTIYF. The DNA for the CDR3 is TGCGCCAGCAAGGGGCCGTGGGGACAGGGGGCAAAATTCTCTGGAAACACCATATATTTT.

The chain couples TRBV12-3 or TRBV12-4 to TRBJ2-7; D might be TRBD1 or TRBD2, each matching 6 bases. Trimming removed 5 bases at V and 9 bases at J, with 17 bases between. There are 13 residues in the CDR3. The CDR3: CASSTVLQGGQYF. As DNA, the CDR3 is TGTGCCAGCAGTACCGTCCTACAGGGAGGGCAGTACTTC.

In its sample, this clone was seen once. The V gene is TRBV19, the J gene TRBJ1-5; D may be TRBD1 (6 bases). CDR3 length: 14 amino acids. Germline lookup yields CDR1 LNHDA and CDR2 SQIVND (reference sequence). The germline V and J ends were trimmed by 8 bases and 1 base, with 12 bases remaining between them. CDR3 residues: CASSRGRSNQPQHF. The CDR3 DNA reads TGTGCCAGTTCCAGGGGAAGAAGCAATCAGCCCCAGCATTTT. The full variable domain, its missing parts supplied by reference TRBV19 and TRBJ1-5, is DGGITQSPKYLFRKEGQNVTLSCEQNLNHDAMYWYRQDPGQGLRLIYYSQIVNDFQKGDIAEGYSVSREKKESFPLTVTSAQKNPTAFYLCASSRGRSNQPQHFGDGTRLSIL.

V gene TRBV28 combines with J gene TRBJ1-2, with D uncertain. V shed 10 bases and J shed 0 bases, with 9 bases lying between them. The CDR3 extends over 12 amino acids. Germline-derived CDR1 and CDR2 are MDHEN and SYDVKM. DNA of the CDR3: TGTGCCACCCTTACAGCTAACTATGGCTACACCTTC. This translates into CATLTANYGYTF.

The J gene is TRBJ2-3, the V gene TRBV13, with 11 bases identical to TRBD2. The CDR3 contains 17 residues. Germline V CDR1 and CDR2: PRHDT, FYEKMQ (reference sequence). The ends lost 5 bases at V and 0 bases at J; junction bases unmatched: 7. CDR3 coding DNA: TGTGCCAGCAGCCAGAATAGCGGGGGGGCCAGCACAGATACGCAGTATTTT. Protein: CASSQNSGGASTDTQYF.

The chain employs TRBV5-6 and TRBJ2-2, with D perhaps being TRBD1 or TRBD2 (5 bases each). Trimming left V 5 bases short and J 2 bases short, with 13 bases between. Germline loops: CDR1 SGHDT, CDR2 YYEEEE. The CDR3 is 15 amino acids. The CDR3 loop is CASSRGTGNTGELFF. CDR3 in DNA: TGTGCCAGCAGTAGAGGGACCGGCAACACCGGGGAGCTGTTTTTT.

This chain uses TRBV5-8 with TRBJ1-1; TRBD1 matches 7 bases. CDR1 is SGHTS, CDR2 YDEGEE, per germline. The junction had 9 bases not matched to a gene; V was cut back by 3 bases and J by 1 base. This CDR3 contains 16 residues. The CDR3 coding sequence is TGTGCCAGCAGCTACCACAGGGGAGTTTCGAACACTGAAGCTTTCTTT. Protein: CASSYHRGVSNTEAFF.

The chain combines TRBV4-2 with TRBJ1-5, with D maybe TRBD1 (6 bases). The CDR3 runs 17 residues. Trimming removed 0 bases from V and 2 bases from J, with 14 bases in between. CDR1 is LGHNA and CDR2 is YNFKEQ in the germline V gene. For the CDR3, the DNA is TGTGCCAGCAGCCAAGAAGGCTCGGGGGGCGGCAATCAGCCCCAGCATTTT. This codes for CASSQEGSGGGNQPQHF.

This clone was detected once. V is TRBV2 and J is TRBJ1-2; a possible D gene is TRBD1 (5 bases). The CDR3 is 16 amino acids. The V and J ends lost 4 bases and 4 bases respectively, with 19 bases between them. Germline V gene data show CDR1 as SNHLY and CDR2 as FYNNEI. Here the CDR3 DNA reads TGTGCCAGCAGTGGGACGTGGGGACGGAACTCCTATGGCTACACCTTC. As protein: CASSGTWGRNSYGYTF.

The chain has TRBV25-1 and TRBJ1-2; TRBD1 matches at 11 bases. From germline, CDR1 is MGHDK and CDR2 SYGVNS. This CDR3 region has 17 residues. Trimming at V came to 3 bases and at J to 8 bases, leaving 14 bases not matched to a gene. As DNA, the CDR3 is TGTGCCAGCAGTGAGCCCGGGACAGGGGGTGGTGAGACGGGCTACACCTTC. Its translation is CASSEPGTGGGETGYTF.

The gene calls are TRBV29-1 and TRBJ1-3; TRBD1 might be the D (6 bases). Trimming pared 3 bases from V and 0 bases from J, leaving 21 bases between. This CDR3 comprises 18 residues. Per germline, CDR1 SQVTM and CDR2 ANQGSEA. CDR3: CSVELSAQGSLSGNTIYF. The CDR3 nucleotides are TGCAGCGTTGAGTTGTCAGCCCAGGGGTCCCTCTCTGGAAACACCATATATTTT.

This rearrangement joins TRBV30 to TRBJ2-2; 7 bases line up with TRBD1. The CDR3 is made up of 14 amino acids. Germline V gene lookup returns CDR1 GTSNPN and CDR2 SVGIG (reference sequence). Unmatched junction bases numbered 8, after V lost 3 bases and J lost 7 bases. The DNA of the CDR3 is TGTGCCTGGAGGGGGACAGCCATAGGCGGGGAGCTGTTTTTT. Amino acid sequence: CAWRGTAIGGELFF.

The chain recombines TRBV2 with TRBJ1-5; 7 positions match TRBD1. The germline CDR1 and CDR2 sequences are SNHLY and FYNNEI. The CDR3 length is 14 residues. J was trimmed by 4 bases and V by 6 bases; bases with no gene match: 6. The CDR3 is CASRSDRMNQPQHF. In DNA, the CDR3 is TGTGCCAGCAGGTCGGACAGGATGAATCAGCCCCAGCATTTT. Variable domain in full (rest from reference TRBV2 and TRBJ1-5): EPEVTQTPSHQVTQMGQEVILRCVPISNHLYFYWYRQILGQKVEFLVSFYNNEISEKSEIFDDQFSVERPDGSNFTLKIRSTKLEDSAMYFCASRSDRMNQPQHFGDGTRLSIL.